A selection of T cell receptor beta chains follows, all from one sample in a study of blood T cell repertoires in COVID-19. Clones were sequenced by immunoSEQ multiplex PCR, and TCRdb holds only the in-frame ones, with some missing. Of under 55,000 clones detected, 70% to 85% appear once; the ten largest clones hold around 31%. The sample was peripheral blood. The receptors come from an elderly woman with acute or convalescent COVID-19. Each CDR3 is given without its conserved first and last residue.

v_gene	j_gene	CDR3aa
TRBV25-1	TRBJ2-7	ASRGTGLHEQY
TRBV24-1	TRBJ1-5	ATSDPSQVNQPQH
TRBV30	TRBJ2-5	AWGPEAAGAQY
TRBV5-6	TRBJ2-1	ASNKLAGDYNEQF
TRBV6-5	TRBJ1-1	ASSYSSTGGWTEAF
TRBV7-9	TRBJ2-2	ASSPPRGRGNTGELF
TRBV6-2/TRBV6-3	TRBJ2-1	ASSYRTSGRLLSYNEQF
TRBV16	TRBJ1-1	ASSHSQHEAF
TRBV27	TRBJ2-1	ASRLNHGSYNEQF
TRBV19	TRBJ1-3	ASSVGVSGNTIY
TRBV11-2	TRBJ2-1	ASSLDGRGNYNEQF
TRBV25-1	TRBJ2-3	ASSPGLAQATDTQY
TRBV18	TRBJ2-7	ASSPRQISSYEQY
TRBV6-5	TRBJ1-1	ASHTGLNTEAF
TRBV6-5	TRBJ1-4	ASSPLGEKLF
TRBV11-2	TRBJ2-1	ASSLDPSNEQF
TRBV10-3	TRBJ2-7	AISVKAGAGEQY
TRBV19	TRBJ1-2	ASRPGTYPNYGYT
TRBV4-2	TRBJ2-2	ASSTRTGEAGELF
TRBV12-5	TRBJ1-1	ASGALGGTEAF
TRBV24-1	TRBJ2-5	ATSDPGGRQETQY
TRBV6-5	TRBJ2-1	ASSYSSRGYNEQF
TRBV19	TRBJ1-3	ASSKTSGPGNTIY
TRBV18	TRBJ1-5	ASSGTGFSNQPQH
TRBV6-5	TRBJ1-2	ASSTYRVGYT
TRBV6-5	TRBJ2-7	ASSYRLAGVQEQY
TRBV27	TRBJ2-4	ASGRDRKNIQY
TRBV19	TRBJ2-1	ASSPQGHDSEQF
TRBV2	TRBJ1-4	ASTLLSFGLEKLF